These T cell receptor beta chains were read from a single sample in a study of T cells in Graves' hyperthyroidism and ophthalmopathy. TCRdb re-called the multiplex PCR reads through MiXCR, storing one row per CDR3 protein. The data contain about 640,000 distinct CDR3 sequences, roughly 15% of them singletons. Material for sequencing was blood. These receptors were collected from a woman aged 45-65 years with Graves' ophthalmopathy. Each CDR3 is given with its conserved first and last residue. D genes are given only for firm matches. A row's size may be missing; if present it is once, few, many or a size class.

v_call	j_call	clone_size	d_call	cdr3_nt	cdr3_aa
TRBV27	TRBJ2-5	many	-	TGTGCCAGCAGTCCCGTTTCCAGCGGGGAGACCCAGTACTTC	CASSPVSSGETQYF
TRBV27	TRBJ1-2	many	-	TGTGCCAGCAGTGCTTACACCGGGGATGGCTACACCTTC	CASSAYTGDGYTF
TRBV28	TRBJ1-5	many	-	TGTGCCAGCAGTTTAACCCAGGGGCATCAGCCCCAGCATTTT	CASSLTQGHQPQHF
TRBV6-2/TRBV6-3	TRBJ2-1	many	-	TGTGCCAGCAGATTCGGGAGCTCCTACAATGAGCAGTTCTTC	CASRFGSSYNEQFF
TRBV2	TRBJ1-4	-	-	TGTGCCAGCAGGCTCAGGGAGTCGACTAATGAAAAACTGTTTTTT	CASRLRESTNEKLFF
TRBV11-3	TRBJ2-1	many	TRBD2	TGTGCCAGCAACTCACTAGCGGGAGGATATGAGCAGTTCTTC	CASNSLAGGYEQFF
TRBV12-3/TRBV12-4	TRBJ2-5	many	TRBD2	TGTGCCAGCAGTATTGGGCGGGAGGATCGAGAGACCCAGTACTTC	CASSIGREDRETQYF
TRBV18	TRBJ2-7	many	-	TGTGCCAGCTCCCCACTCGACGCCGGGACCGCCAAGCCCTACGAGCAGTACTTC	CASSPLDAGTAKPYEQYF
TRBV24-1	TRBJ2-7	many	TRBD2	TGTGCCACCAGTGATTTGTTAGCGGGAGCCCACTACGAGCAGTACTTC	CATSDLLAGAHYEQYF
TRBV19	TRBJ1-5	-	-	TGTGCCAGTAGTCCAAAGAATAGCAATCAGCCCCAGCATTTT	CASSPKNSNQPQHF
TRBV24-1	TRBJ2-7	-	TRBD1	TGTGCCACCAGGGGACAGGGATCCTACGAGCAGTACTTC	CATRGQGSYEQYF
TRBV20-1	TRBJ2-7	many	-	TGCAGTGCTAGACGGGGTGGTAGCATCGTCTACGAGCAGTACTTC	CSARRGGSIVYEQYF
TRBV6-1	TRBJ2-3	many	-	TGTGCCAGCAGCTACCCAGGGGCAGACGGATACACAGATACGCAGTATTTT	CASSYPGADGYTDTQYF
TRBV2	TRBJ1-1	-	-	TGTGCCAGCAGTGATACAGGGAGGATGGACACTGAAGCTTTCTTT	CASSDTGRMDTEAFF
TRBV20-1	TRBJ2-3	many	-	TGCAGTGCTAGTCTTCTGGGTCGTACGCAGTATTTT	CSASLLGRTQYF
TRBV13	TRBJ2-2	-	-	TGTGCCAGCAGGCCACCTCCAGACCGCGGGGCGAACACCGGGGAGCTGTTTTTT	CASRPPPDRGANTGELFF
TRBV29-1	TRBJ1-6	-	TRBD1	TGCAGCGTGACCACCGGACAGGGGAATAATTCACCCCTCCACTTT	CSVTTGQGNNSPLHF
TRBV27	TRBJ1-5	-	-	TGTGCCAGCAGTCCCACTCGGTTTCAGCCCCAGCATTTT	CASSPTRFQPQHF
TRBV28	TRBJ2-1	many	TRBD2	TGTGCCAGCATGTCCCCTCCGATCCGGGATAGATCCGGGGGGTACAATGAGCAGTTCTTC	CASMSPPIRDRSGGYNEQFF
TRBV18	TRBJ1-2	many	-	TGTGCCAGCTCACCACTCTCGACGGATCACTATGGCTACACCTTC	CASSPLSTDHYGYTF
TRBV15	TRBJ1-1	few	TRBD1	TGTGCCACCAGCCGAGGGACAGACATACTTGAAGCTTTCTTT	CATSRGTDILEAFF
TRBV6-1	TRBJ2-7	many	-	TGTGCCAGCAGTTTCCTTCAGTACGAGCAGTACTTC	CASSFLQYEQYF
TRBV5-6	TRBJ1-1	many	TRBD1	TGTGCCAGCAGCTTGTTGCGGACAGGGACGAGGAACACTGAAGCTTTCTTT	CASSLLRTGTRNTEAFF
TRBV6-1	TRBJ2-7	many	-	TGTGCCAGCAGTGGGACACCACCCTACGAGCAGTACTTC	CASSGTPPYEQYF
TRBV5-6	TRBJ2-2	-	TRBD1	TGTGCCAGCAGCTTGGGCCAGGGGGCCGGGGAGCTGTTTTTT	CASSLGQGAGELFF
TRBV28	TRBJ2-7	many	-	TGTGCCAGCAGTTTGTCGGGACAAGGATTACGAGTGCAGTACTTC	CASSLSGQGLRVQYF
TRBV7-8	TRBJ2-1	many	-	TGTGCCAGCAGCGTAATAGCTCTCGATGAGCAGTTCTTC	CASSVIALDEQFF
TRBV3-1	TRBJ1-2	many	-	TGTGCCAGCAGCCAAGAGGGGGGGCGATGGAATGGCTACACCTTC	CASSQEGGRWNGYTF
TRBV18	TRBJ1-5	few	-	TGTGCCAGCTCACCCAGCTCCTTGAGCAATCAGCCCCAGCATTTT	CASSPSSLSNQPQHF
TRBV15	TRBJ2-1	-	-	TGTGCCACCAGCAGAGATCCGAGCTCCTACAATGAGCAGTTCTTC	CATSRDPSSYNEQFF
TRBV7-3	TRBJ2-2	many	TRBD2	TGTGCCAGCAGCCCACTAGCGGGAGTGGTCACCGGGGAGCTGTTTTTT	CASSPLAGVVTGELFF
TRBV20-1	TRBJ2-7	many	-	TGCAGTGCTAGAGAAACCGGGGCAGGGGTACCCTACGAGCAGTACTTC	CSARETGAGVPYEQYF
TRBV7-3	TRBJ2-2	-	-	TGTGCCAGCAGCTTCGGATTAAACACCGGGGAGCTGTTTTTT	CASSFGLNTGELFF
TRBV28	TRBJ2-7	many	TRBD2	TGTGCCAGCAGTTTCCTAGCGGGAGGGCCGGGATACGAGCAGTACTTC	CASSFLAGGPGYEQYF
TRBV12-3/TRBV12-4	TRBJ1-5	many	TRBD1	TGTGCCAGCAGTCCAAACAGGGGGCTCTTTAGCAATCAGCCCCAGCATTTT	CASSPNRGLFSNQPQHF
TRBV7-2	TRBJ2-2	few	-	TGTGCCAGCAGCCCCAAGTCCCGTACCGGGGAGCTGTTTTTT	CASSPKSRTGELFF
TRBV7-6	TRBJ2-3	many	TRBD2	TGTGCCAGCAGCTCCCTAGCGGGAGGCCGCACAGATACGCAGTATTTT	CASSSLAGGRTDTQYF
TRBV7-6	TRBJ1-1	few	-	TGTGCCAGCAGCTTCGACACGGACACTGAAGCTTTCTTT	CASSFDTDTEAFF
TRBV12-3/TRBV12-4	TRBJ2-1	few	TRBD2	TGTGCCAGCAGACCAGCGGGGGACAATGAGCAGTTCTTC	CASRPAGDNEQFF
TRBV15	TRBJ2-7	few	-	TGTGCCACCTCGCCCAGAGGACGCTCCGAGCAGTACTTC	CATSPRGRSEQYF
TRBV7-8	TRBJ1-5	-	-	TGTGCCAGCAGCTTGAGCGGGAATTTGGGTCAGCCCCAGCATTTT	CASSLSGNLGQPQHF
TRBV4-3	TRBJ2-1	few	-	TGCGCCAGCAGCCATCGGGCTAGCGAGGATAATGAGCAGTTCTTC	CASSHRASEDNEQFF
TRBV18	TRBJ1-1	many	TRBD1	TGTGCCAGCTCACCACCCTGGGACAGGGGAAGGGAAACTGAAGCTTTCTTT	CASSPPWDRGRETEAFF
TRBV7-6	TRBJ2-5	few	TRBD1	TGTGCCAGCAGCCGATACAGGGGTGGAGAGACCCAGTACTTC	CASSRYRGGETQYF
TRBV19	TRBJ2-1	few	TRBD2	TGTGCCAGTAGTATAGCGGGAGGAACCTACAATGAGCAGTTCTTC	CASSIAGGTYNEQFF
TRBV12-3/TRBV12-4	TRBJ2-7	-	-	TGTGCCAGCAGTTTTCGTCCCGAGAGCTCCTACGAGCAGTACTTC	CASSFRPESSYEQYF
TRBV7-9	TRBJ2-7	-	-	TGTGCCAGCAGCGTAGGAGAAACCTACGAGCAGTACTTC	CASSVGETYEQYF
TRBV10-3	TRBJ2-3	-	-	TGTGCCATCAGTGAAAAGGGCCAGCGGAGGGGGGCAGATACGCAGTATTTT	CAISEKGQRRGADTQYF
TRBV3-1	TRBJ1-4	-	-	TGTGCCAGCAGCCCACCCCGGGGCACTAATGAAAAACTGTTTTTT	CASSPPRGTNEKLFF
TRBV18	TRBJ1-2	many	TRBD1	TGTGCCAGCTCATCAGGACAGGGCGATCGAAACTATGGCTACACCTTC	CASSSGQGDRNYGYTF
TRBV7-8	TRBJ1-2	few	TRBD1	TGTGCCAGCAGCCTCCCACGACAGGGGGCGGCTGGTGGCTACACCTTC	CASSLPRQGAAGGYTF
TRBV6-2/TRBV6-3	TRBJ2-1	many	-	TGTGCCAGCAGTTATACGGGCCGAAATGAGCAGTTCTTC	CASSYTGRNEQFF
TRBV4-3	TRBJ2-6	-	-	TGCGCCAGCAGCCAAGATTTTATCTCTGGGGCCAACGTCCTGACTTTC	CASSQDFISGANVLTF
TRBV4-3	TRBJ2-7	many	TRBD2	TGCGCCAGCAGCCTCCGACTAGCGAGATCCTACGAGCAGTACTTC	CASSLRLARSYEQYF
TRBV20-1	TRBJ2-7	many	-	TGCAGTGCTAGAGGGGGGAGCTCCTACGAGCAGTACTTC	CSARGGSSYEQYF